The 26 T cell receptor beta chains below all came from one sample that was sequenced in a study of metastatic and nonmetastatic thyroid tumors. Patients had received no treatment of any kind before thyroid surgery. TCRdb re-clonotyped the PCR reads through MiXCR. The repertoire consists of approximately 74,000 clones, with about 14% occurring once and the leading ten covering about 7%. The specimen was blood. The receptors stem from a male donor with papillary thyroid cancer or a benign thyroid nodule (not recorded which). Some clones in this sample may be carry-over from other donors' samples.

This clone was picked up many times. The V gene is TRBV3-1, the J gene TRBJ1-5; possible D gene TRBD1, 5 bases. Trimming took 1 base from V and 4 from J, leaving 8 bases between them. This CDR3 contains 14 residues. CDR1 is LGHDT, CDR2 YNNKEL, per germline (reference sequence). The CDR3 protein is CASSQGSGNQPQHF. DNA of the CDR3: TGTGCCAGCAGCCAAGGGTCAGGGAATCAGCCCCAGCATTTT.

There are many counts of this clone. The genes are TRBV9 and TRBJ2-2; TRBD2 agrees at 9 bases. V was clipped by 0 bases and J by 5 bases; unmatched bases: 14. In germline, CDR1 is SGDLS, CDR2 YYNGEE. CDR3 size: 19 residues. The CDR3 DNA sequence: TGTGCCAGCAGCGTAGATCGAGGAGGTCGGCGGGGGGGGACCGGGGAGCTGTTTTTT. Translation: CASSVDRGGRRGGTGELFF. Together with reference TRBV9 and TRBJ2-2, the CDR3 gives the full variable domain: DSGVTQTPKHLITATGQRVTLRCSPRSGDLSVYWYQQSLDQGLQFLIQYYNGEERAKGNILERFSAQQFPDLHSELNLSSLELGDSALYFCASSVDRGGRRGGTGELFFGEGSRLTVL.

The gene calls are TRBV6-4 and TRBJ2-1; TRBD2 matches at 7 bases. After removal of 4 bases from V and 0 bases from J, the junction contained 15 bases not matched to a gene. CDR1 MRHNA and CDR2 SNTAGT come from the germline V gene. The CDR3 consists of 19 residues. CDR3 protein: CASSGTSREVISSYNEQFF. The CDR3 coding sequence is TGTGCCAGCAGTGGCACTAGTCGGGAGGTGATAAGCTCCTACAATGAGCAGTTCTTC.

This clone has at least ten counts. The chain has TRBV30 and TRBJ2-3, with D unresolved. Trimming took 1 base from V and 3 from J, leaving 5 bases between them. Germline loops: CDR1 GTSNPN, CDR2 SVGIG (reference sequence). CDR3 length equals 12 residues. The CDR3 DNA reads TGTGCCTGGAGTGGTCAAACAGATACGCAGTATTTT. Translation gives CAWSGQTDTQYF.

This clone occurred a few times. The chain combines TRBV28 with TRBJ1-2, with D perhaps matching TRBD1 (5 bases). The CDR3 is made up of 13 amino acids. Trimming pared 8 bases from V and 8 bases from J, leaving 18 bases between. CDR1 MDHEN and CDR2 SYDVKM come from the germline V gene. This CDR3 reads CASQTEMKWGYTF. For the CDR3, the DNA is TGTGCCAGCCAGACAGAGATGAAGTGGGGCTACACCTTC.

This chain joins TRBV13 and TRBJ1-1; D gene unclear. Trimming stripped 9 bases from V and 1 base from J, with 9 bases between. This CDR3 contains 12 residues. Germline CDR1 is PRHDT and CDR2 is FYEKMQ (reference sequence). The CDR3 DNA reads as TGTGCCAGTACTGAGGGGAACACTGAAGCTTTCTTT. Translated: CASTEGNTEAFF.

This clone was found many times. The chain combines TRBV5-1 with TRBJ2-5, with 7 bases that match TRBD1. The CDR3 is 16 amino acids. V shed 4 bases and J 1 base; nucleotides not matched to a gene: 10. The germline V gene has CDR1 SGHRS and CDR2 YFSETQ. CDR3 in amino acids: CASSPGGRQGQETQYF. In DNA, the CDR3 is TGCGCCAGCAGCCCCGGTGGGAGACAGGGCCAAGAGACCCAGTACTTC. Combining the CDR3 with reference TRBV5-1 and TRBJ2-5 gives the whole variable domain KAGVTQTPRYLIKTRGQQVTLSCSPISGHRSVSWYQQTPGQGLQFLFEYFSETQRNKGNFPGRFSGRQFSNSRSEMNVSTLELGDSALYLCASSPGGRQGQETQYFGPGTRLLVL.

This clone was observed at least ten times. J is TRBJ1-2 and V is TRBV20-1, with D maybe TRBD1 (5 bases). Germline V gene sequence: CDR1 DFQATT, CDR2 SNEGSKA (reference sequence). The CDR3 has 14 amino acids. V gave up 2 bases and J gave up 8 bases, with 18 bases separating them. CDR3 DNA sequence: TGCAGTGCTAGACCACCGGGACTGCTCGAGGGCTACACCTTC. The encoded protein is CSARPPGLLEGYTF.

This clone came up many times. The V gene is TRBV9, the J gene TRBJ2-1; D ambiguous. Per germline, CDR1 SGDLS and CDR2 YYNGEE. The CDR3 spans 15 residues. Trimming stripped 7 bases from V and 0 bases from J, with 14 bases between. In DNA, the CDR3 is TGTGCCAGCGCCAGGCTCTATAGCTCCTACAATGAGCAGTTCTTC. Protein product: CASARLYSSYNEQFF. Supplemented by reference TRBV9 and TRBJ2-1, the full variable domain reads DSGVTQTPKHLITATGQRVTLRCSPRSGDLSVYWYQQSLDQGLQFLIQYYNGEERAKGNILERFSAQQFPDLHSELNLSSLELGDSALYFCASARLYSSYNEQFFGPGTRLTVL.

This clone was seen many times. A clone one base away is much larger, so this may be a read error. This rearrangement joins TRBV6-5 to TRBJ2-1; weak D call: TRBD2 (7 bases). Germline lookup yields CDR1 MNHEY and CDR2 SVGAGI. The CDR3 has 13 amino acids. The CDR3 here is CASSYGSGTGRAF. In nucleotides, the CDR3 is TGTGCCAGCAGTTACGGTTCCGGTACAGGGAGGGCCTTC.

This clone was seen ten or more times. This clone may be a read error of a much larger clone one base away. The chain has TRBV6-5 and TRBJ2-1; 7 positions agree with TRBD2. Germline V gives CDR1 MNHEY, CDR2 SVGAGI. V trimming: 4 bases; J trimming: 6 bases; junction bases outside the gene matches: 6. CDR3 length: 14 amino acids. The CDR3 loop reads CASSCLGTTNEQFF. The DNA of the CDR3 is TGTGCCAGCAGTTGCTTGGGGACTACCAATGAGCAGTTCTTC.

With respect to this clone: The junction shows a germline mismatch at one end, possibly a read error. The chain employs TRBV5-6 and TRBJ1-6, with 10 bases fitting TRBD1. CDR1 is SGHDT and CDR2 is YYEEEE in the germline V gene. There are 16 residues in the CDR3. CDR3 protein: CPSSLGSGTGDSPLHF. The CDR3 DNA reads as TGTCCCAGCAGCTTGGGATCCGGGACAGGGGATTCACCCCTCCACTTT.

This clone was found many times. Additional DNA sequences in this sample encode the identical CDR3. The chain couples TRBV28 to TRBJ1-5; D uncertain. Germline V gene data show CDR1 as MDHEN and CDR2 as SYDVKM. This CDR3 region has 15 residues. The V gene lost 3 bases and the J gene lost 0 bases, with 9 bases spanning the gap. The CDR3 coding sequence is TGTGCCAGCAGTTTTTTACTTAATAGCAATCAGCCCCAGCATTTT. This translates into CASSFLLNSNQPQHF. Filled out from reference TRBV28 and TRBJ1-5, the complete variable domain reads DVKVTQSSRYLVKRTGEKVFLECVQDMDHENMFWYRQDPGLGLRLIYFSYDVKMKEKGDIPEGYSVSREKKERFSLILESASTNQTSMYLCASSFLLNSNQPQHFGDGTRLSIL.

The chain carries TRBV4-2 and TRBJ2-7; 8 bases are shared with TRBD2. The ends lost 2 bases at V and 9 bases at J; junction bases unmatched: 21. In germline, CDR1 is LGHNA, CDR2 YNFKEQ. There are 18 residues in the CDR3. CDR3 sequence reads: CASSQWFSTTIGRAAQYF. The CDR3 DNA is TGTGCCAGCAGCCAATGGTTCTCGACGACTATCGGGAGGGCCGCGCAGTACTTC.

This clone showed up many times. The rearrangement uses TRBV27 and TRBJ2-7; D is perhaps TRBD2 (7 bases). Germline CDR1 is MNHEY and CDR2 is SMNVEV (reference sequence). This CDR3 has 14 residues. With 3 bases removed from V and 2 bases from J, the gap between germline ends came to 11 bases. CDR3 coding DNA: TGTGCCAGCAGTTTTGGGGGGGACACCTACGAGCAGTACTTC. It yields the protein CASSFGGDTYEQYF.

This clone was counted many times. V and J are TRBV5-4 and TRBJ1-2, with 8 bases identical to TRBD1. Germline CDR1 SGHNT, CDR2 YYREEE (reference sequence). The CDR3 is made up of 16 amino acids. J gave up 6 bases and V 4 bases, and 14 bases lay outside the gene matches. CDR3 bases: TGTGCCAGCAGCCCGCGTTTCAGGGGGCGAGTTGATGGCTACACCTTC. It yields the protein CASSPRFRGRVDGYTF.

This clone has a count of ten or more. This sequence joins TRBV27 and TRBJ1-2; 7 nucleotides line up with TRBD1. Germline trimming cut 6 bases from V and 4 bases from J; bases unmatched to any gene: 8. There are 14 residues in the CDR3. CDR1 MNHEY and CDR2 SMNVEV come from the germline V gene (reference sequence). The CDR3 coding sequence is TGTGCCAGCAGAAGCACAGGGGTTGCCTATGGCTACACCTTC. Translated, it gives CASRSTGVAYGYTF.

The V and J genes are TRBV11-3 and TRBJ2-5, with 9 bases fitting TRBD1. The germline gives CDR1 SGHNT, CDR2 YENEEA. V trimming: 5 bases; J trimming: 4 bases; junction bases outside the gene matches: 2. The CDR3 is 13 residues long. CDR3 in amino acids: CASSTTGGETQYF. The DNA for the CDR3 is TGTGCCAGCAGCACGACAGGGGGAGAGACCCAGTACTTC. Complete variable domain (other parts from reference TRBV11-3 and TRBJ2-5): EAGVVQSPRYKIIEKKQPVAFWCNPISGHNTLYWYLQNLGQGPELLIRYENEEAVDDSQLPKDRFSAERLKGVDSTLKIQPAELGDSAVYLCASSTTGGETQYFGPGTRLLVL.

The chain employs TRBV7-8 and TRBJ2-1; 10 bases line up with TRBD1. This CDR3 spans 15 amino acids. J gave up 7 bases and V 4 bases, and 7 bases lay outside the gene matches. In germline, CDR1 is SGHVS, CDR2 FQNEAQ. The CDR3 spells CASSWWDRGRNEQFF. The CDR3 DNA follows: TGTGCCAGCAGCTGGTGGGACAGGGGAAGGAATGAGCAGTTCTTC. Using reference TRBV7-8 and TRBJ2-1 for the parts outside the CDR3, the full variable domain is GAGVSQSPRYKVAKRGQDVALRCDPISGHVSLFWYQQALGQGPEFLTYFQNEAQLDKSGLPSDRFFAERPEGSVSTLKIQRTQQEDSAVYLCASSWWDRGRNEQFFGPGTRLTVL.

For this clone: Mismatch with germline at one junction end may stem from a read error. This chain links TRBV11-3 with TRBJ2-2, with a possible D match to TRBD2 (5 bases). Germline CDR1 and CDR2: SGHNT and YENEEA. CDR3 length: 15 amino acids. CDR3 loop: CASSPRAVNTWELFF. The CDR3 bases are TGTGCCAGCAGCCCACGGGCGGTAAACACCTGGGAGCTTTTTTTT.

In its sample, this clone was seen many times. The chain employs TRBV29-1 and TRBJ2-1; D not resolved. V was shortened by 6 bases and J by 0 bases, with 6 bases between the two germline ends. This CDR3 contains 12 residues. Germline loops: CDR1 SQVTM, CDR2 ANQGSEA. CDR3 sequence (DNA): TGCAGCGTAGCACACTCCTACAATGAGCAGTTCTTC. This translates into CSVAHSYNEQFF.

This clone appeared many times. The V call is TRBV19, the J call TRBJ2-1, with 7 bases fitting TRBD2. Trimming took 0 bases from V and 10 from J; bases not matched to a gene: 6. The CDR3 covers 14 residues. Germline CDR1 LNHDA, CDR2 SQIVND (reference sequence). The CDR3 region is CASSIERLAIEQFF. CDR3 coding DNA: TGTGCCAGTAGTATAGAACGACTAGCTATCGAGCAGTTCTTC.

This clone was seen only a few times. A much larger clone sits a single nucleotide away, making a read error possible. J is TRBJ1-2 and V is TRBV18; D is uncertain. The CDR3 is made up of 13 amino acids. Between the trimmed V and J ends, which lost 5 bases and 4 bases, there was a span of 11 bases. Germline V lookup: CDR1 KGHSH, CDR2 LQKENI. The CDR3 loop reads CASSTDGSYGYTF. Here the CDR3 DNA reads TGTGCCAGCTCAACAGACGGAAGCTATGGCTACACCTTC.

As concerns this clone: The junction differs from germline at one of its ends, possibly a read error. This same CDR3 is encoded by further DNA sequences in the sample. This chain joins TRBV27 and TRBJ2-1; D might be TRBD1 or TRBD2, each matching 6 bases. Per germline, CDR1 MNHEY and CDR2 SMNVEV (reference sequence). The CDR3 spans 16 residues. The CDR3 sequence: CASSLGGRGGYNEQFF. CDR3 DNA sequence: TGTGCCAGTAGTTTAGGGGGGCGTGGTGGATACAATGAGCAGTTCTTC.

This clone was detected many times. A junction end diverges from the germline sequence, so it may reflect a read error. The chain employs TRBV7-7 and TRBJ1-4; no firm D call. Germline V gene sequence: CDR1 SSHAT, CDR2 FNYEAQ (reference sequence). The CDR3 loop spans 12 amino acids. The CDR3: CASSPPTEKLFF. The CDR3 nucleotides are TGTGCTAGCAGCCCCCCTACTGAAAAACTGTTTTTT.

This clone appeared many times. The chain combines TRBV20-1 with TRBJ2-1, with unresolved D. Trimming left V 6 bases short and J 8 bases short, with 14 bases between. This CDR3 spans 12 amino acids. Germline V lookup: CDR1 DFQATT, CDR2 SNEGSKA (reference sequence). The CDR3 region has the DNA TGCAGTGCAGGACCCCACGGCGATGAGCAGTTCTTC. Translated: CSAGPHGDEQFF.